This entry features one TCR beta chain sequence. Its antigen is not identified. This entry belongs to a study of shared clonotypes between healthy human individuals. Study-wide results and caveats: Generation probabilities of non-shared clonotypes were lower (relative to those shared by all four donors). Collection of samples was limited to blood; tissue repertoires likely differ.

Naive CD8 populations comprised CD45RO-negative cells positively selected for CCR7, excluding terminally differentiated effector memory CD45RA+ cells. Donors had no recently reported acute infections or vaccinations and were HIV-negative. Trimming pared 1 base from V and 7 bases from J, leaving 10 bases between. This CDR3 region has 13 residues. CDR1 and CDR2 from the germline V gene are SEHNR and FQNEAQ (reference sequence). Per the original methods: ImmunoSEQ output lacked quality scores and full-length reads, limiting matched filtering. Clones were sequenced by immunoSEQ multiplex PCR, and TCRdb holds only the in-frame ones, with some missing. Clone size and the V and J calls come from that table; the DNA yielded D and trimming. The sample has around 2,000,000 clones; approximately 94% are singletons.

The TCR was taken from a man younger than 30 in good health. Some clones in this sample may be carry-over from other donors' samples. The sequencing input was naive CD8+ T cells from PBMCs. This chain joins TRBV7-9 and TRBJ1-1; D gene ambiguous. The DNA for the CDR3 is TGTGCCAGCAGCTTAGGAGGTGATTATGAAGCTTTCTTT. Encoded protein: CASSLGGDYEAFF.